The sequence of this TCR beta chain was determined in a study of T cell clonality in common variable immunodeficiency. Study-level results: Fewer TCRbeta clones were shared among CVID subjects than controls. T cell subpopulation sequencing would be needed to explain CVID clonality.

This clone was observed at least ten times. The antigen is undetermined. The read finishes 3 residues shy of the CDR3 end, and the germline J gene is used to complete it. V shed 9 bases and J 3 bases; nucleotides not matched to a gene: 10. CDR1 is LNHDA, CDR2 SQIVND, per germline (reference sequence). The CDR3 has 14 amino acids. Sequenced by immunoSEQ multiplex PCR; TCRdb stores in-frame clones only, minus some. The sample yields 50,000 to 60,000 clones, without any singletons. The sequencing sample was made of peripheral blood mononuclear cells. This chain links TRBV19 with TRBJ2-5; the match to TRBD2 covers 7 bases. This TCR came from a person aged 18 to 75 in good health. CDR3 DNA, as far as it was read: TGTGCCAGCCGGATGGGGGGGGGAGAAGAGACC. This gives the protein CASRMGGGEET. In full, the CDR3 is CASRMGGGEETQYF.